A selection of T cell receptor beta chains follows, all from one sample in a study of blood T cell repertoires in COVID-19. The protocol was immunoSEQ multiplex PCR, while the TCRdb copy is restricted to in-frame clones and leaves out a portion. The sample lists about 170,000 clones; 92% were seen once. The sequencing sample was made of peripheral blood. The receptors originated from a man aged 25-45 years with COVID-19, enrolled during active disease. Each CDR3 is given with its conserved first and last residue. The D gene is left open where the match is weak. Where a row states a size, it is once, few, many or the class of an expanded clone; other rows omit it.

J: TRBJ1-3; V: TRBV4-2; size: .; D: TRBD1; DNA: TGTGCCAGCAGCCCCTCGGGACAGGGTGGTGGAAACACCATATATTTT; CDR3: CASSPSGQGGGNTIYF
J: TRBJ2-5; V: TRBV7-3; size: .; D: .; DNA: TGTGCCAGCAGCTTATCAGGAGGAGAAGAGACCCAGTACTTC; CDR3: CASSLSGGEETQYF
J: TRBJ1-1; V: TRBV11-3; size: .; D: .; DNA: TGTGCCAGCAGCTTGGGGGGGAACACTGAAGCTTTCTTT; CDR3: CASSLGGNTEAFF
J: TRBJ2-7; V: TRBV5-1; size: once; D: TRBD2; DNA: TGCGCCAGCAGTCCCACTAGCGGGGGGGCCGGTTACGAGCAGTACTTC; CDR3: CASSPTSGGAGYEQYF
J: TRBJ2-1; V: TRBV7-3; size: .; D: .; DNA: TGTGCCAGCAGCCTTCAGCAGGGGAGCAATGAGCAGTTCTTC; CDR3: CASSLQQGSNEQFF
J: TRBJ1-3; V: TRBV28; size: few; D: TRBD1; DNA: TGTGCCAGCAGCCCAGGGGGAGGCTCTGGAAACACCATATATTTT; CDR3: CASSPGGGSGNTIYF
J: TRBJ1-2; V: TRBV13; size: .; D: TRBD1; DNA: TGTGCCAGCAGCTTCCCGGGACAGGGGGCCTATGGCTACACCTTC; CDR3: CASSFPGQGAYGYTF
J: TRBJ2-1; V: TRBV18; size: .; D: .; DNA: TGTGCCAGCTCACCTACAGTGCTGAGCTCCTACAATGAGCAGTTCTTC; CDR3: CASSPTVLSSYNEQFF
J: TRBJ2-7; V: TRBV19; size: .; D: TRBD1; DNA: TGTGCCAGTAGTAACCGGGACAGGCCCTACGAGCAGTACTTC; CDR3: CASSNRDRPYEQYF
J: TRBJ2-2; V: TRBV7-2; size: .; D: TRBD2; DNA: TGTGCCAGCAGCCTCTTAGCGGGAGGGGACACCGGGGAGCTGTTTTTT; CDR3: CASSLLAGGDTGELFF
J: TRBJ1-5; V: TRBV21-1; size: .; D: .; DNA: TGTGCCAGCAGCAAACCTCCGGGACAGGGAATCGGAAGTACGGGCCGGAATCAGCCCCAGCATTTT; CDR3: CASSKPPGQGIGSTGRNQPQHF
J: TRBJ2-3; V: TRBV7-3; size: once; D: .; DNA: TGTGCCAGCAGCTTAATAGGGAGTACAGATACGCAGTATTTT; CDR3: CASSLIGSTDTQYF
J: TRBJ2-2; V: TRBV15; size: .; D: .; DNA: TGTGCCACCAGCAGAGAAGGGGCCGGGGAGCTGTTTTTT; CDR3: CATSREGAGELFF
J: TRBJ1-3; V: TRBV28; size: .; D: .; DNA: TGTGCCAGCAGTTTATCAGGATCTGGAAACACCATATATTTT; CDR3: CASSLSGSGNTIYF
J: TRBJ2-3; V: TRBV30; size: .; D: .; DNA: TGTGCCTGGAGTTGGAAAGGGGCAGATACGCAGTATTTT; CDR3: CAWSWKGADTQYF
J: TRBJ2-5; V: TRBV9; size: .; D: .; DNA: TGTGCCAGCAGCACCGGACTGGAAGAGACCCAGTACTTC; CDR3: CASSTGLEETQYF
J: TRBJ2-3; V: TRBV27; size: .; D: TRBD1; DNA: TGTGCCAGCAGTTCCACGACAGGGGGGGGCACAGATACGCAGTATTTT; CDR3: CASSSTTGGGTDTQYF
J: TRBJ1-3; V: TRBV4-2; size: .; D: .; DNA: TGTGCCAGCAGCCCCCAGGGCGAAGGAACCCCCATATATTTT; CDR3: CASSPQGEGTPIYF
J: TRBJ2-1; V: TRBV20-1; size: .; D: TRBD2; DNA: TGCAGTGCCAGTGGAGCCGAGACTAGCGGGAGGAACAATGAGCAGTTCTTC; CDR3: CSASGAETSGRNNEQFF
J: TRBJ2-3; V: TRBV12-5; size: .; D: .; DNA: TGTGCTAGTGGTTCACGGGAGAGCAGCACAGATACGCAGTATTTT; CDR3: CASGSRESSTDTQYF
J: TRBJ1-2; V: TRBV9; size: .; D: .; DNA: TGTGCCAGCAGCGGTGGTGGGGGGGCTGTCTATGGCTACACCTTC; CDR3: CASSGGGGAVYGYTF
J: TRBJ2-7; V: TRBV7-3; size: .; D: .; DNA: TGTGCCAGCAGCTTAACAGGGGGTGAGCAGTACTTC; CDR3: CASSLTGGEQYF
J: TRBJ1-2; V: TRBV28; size: .; D: .; DNA: TGTGCCAGCACCCCCCCGCGGGGGCCCTATGGCTACACCTTC; CDR3: CASTPPRGPYGYTF
J: TRBJ2-5; V: TRBV7-2; size: .; D: .; DNA: TGTGCCAGCAGCCCTCAAACAGGGCCAGAGACCCAGTACTTC; CDR3: CASSPQTGPETQYF
J: TRBJ2-1; V: TRBV7-9; size: .; D: TRBD2; DNA: TGTGCCAGCAGCTTAGAACCGGTCCGAGTAGCGGGCTCCTACAATGAGCAGTTCTTC; CDR3: CASSLEPVRVAGSYNEQFF
J: TRBJ1-1; V: TRBV5-1; size: .; D: .; DNA: TGCGCCAGCAGCCACGTTACTAGTGGGAACACTGAAGCTTTCTTT; CDR3: CASSHVTSGNTEAFF
J: TRBJ1-2; V: TRBV6-5; size: .; D: TRBD1; DNA: TGTGCCAGCAGTTACTCGATGACAGGGGCCTATGGCTACACCTTC; CDR3: CASSYSMTGAYGYTF
J: TRBJ2-5; V: TRBV4-2; size: few; D: .; DNA: TGTGCCAGCAGCCAAGCGGGGGGCGCGGGAGAGACCCAGTACTTC; CDR3: CASSQAGGAGETQYF
J: TRBJ1-1; V: TRBV7-3; size: .; D: .; DNA: TGTGCCAGCAGCCTCAGATGGAACACTGAAGCTTTCTTT; CDR3: CASSLRWNTEAFF